The 15 T cell receptor beta chains below come from one sample, sequenced in a study of CD8 T cells in ankylosing spondylitis. TCRdb analysed the 5' RACE reads with MiXCR anew, one entry per CDR3 protein. The data show approximately 69,000 distinct CDR3 sequences, 5.3% seen once. Sequencing was done on a sample of blood, either unsorted or a sorted T cell fraction (not recorded which). These receptors were obtained from a male donor with ankylosing spondylitis or in good health (not recorded which).

This clonotype has a count of ten or more. The gene calls are TRBV6-1 and TRBJ2-3, with no clear D. CDR3 length: 12 amino acids. Per the germline V gene, CDR1 is MNHNS and CDR2 is SASEGT. V was clipped by 6 bases and J by 5 bases, with 9 bases between them. Written as DNA, the CDR3 is TGTGCCAGCAGCCCAGGACGAGATACGCAGTATTTT. It is translated as CASSPGRDTQYF.

This clonotype was detected many times. The chain carries TRBV5-8 and TRBJ1-1; D unresolved. Looked up from germline, CDR1 is SGHTS and CDR2 is YDEGEE. This CDR3 comprises 14 residues. With 0 bases removed from V and 2 bases from J, the gap between germline ends came to 8 bases. CDR3 bases: TGTGCCAGCAGCTTGGATGTGCCTAACACTGAAGCTTTCTTT. Encoded protein: CASSLDVPNTEAFF.

Remarks on this clonotype: This clone may be a read error of a much larger clone one base away. V is TRBV7-9 and J is TRBJ2-7, with 8 bases matching TRBD1. The germline V gene has CDR1 SEHNR and CDR2 FQNEAQ (reference sequence). There are 13 residues in the CDR3. CDR3 nucleotides: TGTGCCAGCAGCTCCGGACAGGGCTACGTGCAGTACTTC. This codes for CASSSGQGYVQYF.

This clonotype was observed at least ten times. The chain links TRBV2 to TRBJ2-3; the match to TRBD1 covers 7 bases. This CDR3 has 15 residues. Germline loops: CDR1 SNHLY, CDR2 FYNNEI. V dropped 5 bases and J dropped 0; count of bases not matched to a gene: 5. In DNA form, the CDR3 reads TGTGCCAGCAGTAAGGACAGGTCTAGCACAGATACGCAGTATTTT. Translating it yields CASSKDRSSTDTQYF.

This clonotype occurred many times. The V and J genes are TRBV5-1 and TRBJ2-7, with 9 bases aligning to TRBD2. CDR3 length equals 14 residues. V shed 5 bases and J 3 bases; nucleotides not matched to a gene: 6. Per germline, CDR1 SGHRS and CDR2 YFSETQ. In DNA form, the CDR3 reads TGCGCCAGCAGGCGGGGGGGGGATGACTACGAGCAGTACTTC. Translated: CASRRGGDDYEQYF.

This clonotype was seen at least ten times. The chain couples TRBV7-6 to TRBJ1-1; D is unresolved. Germline assignment: CDR1 SGHVS and CDR2 FNYEAQ. There are 16 residues in the CDR3. V was trimmed by 5 bases and J by 2 bases, leaving 18 bases between them. The CDR3, as DNA: TGTGCCAGCAGCAAAGTAGGTGGAGCGATAAACACTGAAGCTTTCTTT. The encoded protein is CASSKVGGAINTEAFF.

The sample holds many counts of this clonotype. V usage is TRBV6-2 or TRBV6-3 and J usage is TRBJ2-2, with D uncertain. V was trimmed by 6 bases and J by 4 bases, leaving 12 bases between them. Per germline, CDR1 MNHEY and CDR2 SVGEGT. The CDR3 sequence is 14 residues long. CDR3 residues: CASSTDGFTGELFF. CDR3 nucleotides: TGTGCCAGCAGCACCGACGGTTTCACCGGGGAGCTGTTTTTT.

This clonotype was observed many times. The rearrangement uses TRBV20-1 and TRBJ2-5; the D is unclear. V lost 0 bases and J lost 2, with 10 bases in between. This CDR3 contains 14 residues. Germline assignment: CDR1 DFQATT and CDR2 SNEGSKA (reference sequence). The chain's CDR3 is CSARDTAGQETQYF. CDR3 DNA: TGCAGTGCTAGAGATACGGCAGGTCAAGAGACCCAGTACTTC.

This clonotype was recorded at least ten times. V usage is TRBV20-1 and J usage is TRBJ1-4; no reliable D call. The germline V gene encodes CDR1 DFQATT and CDR2 SNEGSKA (reference sequence). CDR3 size: 13 residues. V lost 1 base to trimming and J lost 4 bases, with 7 bases between them. DNA for the CDR3: TGCAGTGCTAGAGTCGGCTTTAATGAAAAACTGTTTTTT. This encodes CSARVGFNEKLFF.

This clonotype showed up many times. The rearrangement joins TRBV27 to TRBJ2-3; TRBD2 matches 10 bases. The CDR3 has 16 amino acids. Germline V gene data show CDR1 as MNHEY and CDR2 as SMNVEV (reference sequence). The V gene end was trimmed by 0 bases and the J gene end by 12 bases; junction bases not matched to a gene: 12. The CDR3 region has the DNA TGTGCCAGCAGTTTATCACCGGCTAGCGGGGGAATATTACAGTATTTT. Its translation is CASSLSPASGGILQYF.

By share of the sample, this clonotype is medium-sized (0.01 to 0.1%). The chain has TRBV20-1 and TRBJ1-5; 7 nucleotides line up with TRBD1. The CDR3 totals 16 residues. V lost 5 bases, J lost 2 bases, and 12 bases stayed unmatched. Germline CDR1 is DFQATT and CDR2 is SNEGSKA (reference sequence). The DNA of the CDR3 is TGCAGTGCTGAAGGACAGCTCAGGGGGGGCAATCAGCCCCAGCATTTT. As protein: CSAEGQLRGGNQPQHF.

This clonotype was seen repeatedly, ten times or more. The chain uses TRBV10-3 and TRBJ2-1, with D perhaps TRBD1 (6 bases). From germline, CDR1 is ENHRY and CDR2 SYGVKD. This CDR3 has 15 residues. V lost 8 bases and J 0 bases, leaving 14 bases between the germline ends. In DNA form, the CDR3 reads TGTGCCATCGGCTGGTCAGGGGTCTCCTACAATGAGCAGTTCTTC. This encodes CAIGWSGVSYNEQFF.

In this sample, this clonotype turned up many times. The genes are TRBV20-1 and TRBJ1-2; D gene unclear. V was shortened by 0 bases and J by 0 bases, with 17 bases between the two germline ends. Germline V CDR1 and CDR2: DFQATT, SNEGSKA (reference sequence). The CDR3 is 17 residues long. For the CDR3, the DNA is TGCAGTGCTAGAGATCAGATTCGGGCGGTCACTAACTATGGCTACACCTTC. This codes for CSARDQIRAVTNYGYTF.

This clonotype showed up many times. This sequence may be a read error, since a much larger clone differs from it by one base. V usage is TRBV28 and J usage is TRBJ2-7, with D perhaps TRBD2 (5 bases). The CDR3 is 16 residues long. In germline, CDR1 is MDHEN, CDR2 SYDVKM. The CDR3 sequence: CVSDKRPGGDSYEQYF. The CDR3 DNA follows: TGTGTCAGCGATAAAAGGCCAGGAGGTGACTCCTACGAGCAGTACTTC. Together with reference TRBV28 and TRBJ2-7, the CDR3 gives the full variable domain: DVKVTQSSRYLVKRTGEKVFLECVQDMDHENMFWYRQDPGLGLRLIYFSYDVKMKEKGDIPEGYSVSREKKERFSLILESASTNQTSMYLCVSDKRPGGDSYEQYFGPGTRLTVT.

The chain combines TRBV20-1 with TRBJ2-7; 11 nucleotides agree with TRBD2. With 3 bases clipped from V and 0 bases from J, the junction kept 4 bases outside the gene matches. Germline CDR1 is DFQATT and CDR2 is SNEGSKA (reference sequence). This CDR3 spans 15 amino acids. The CDR3 is CSARIAGGSSYEQYF. The CDR3 nucleotides read TGCAGTGCTAGGATAGCGGGGGGGAGCTCCTACGAGCAGTACTTC.